The 24 T cell receptor beta chains below were found in one sample sequenced in a study of Ad26.COV2.S vaccination and SARS-CoV-2 variants (dated by TCRdb to about 2021). The intended sense of this specimen's treatment or condition label: about 20 received Ad26.COV2.S at low or high dose, single or two shots; 5 received placebo; per-sample allocation not given. Repertoires of vaccine and placebo recipients were sequenced from samples collected on day 63 after the first injection. The library was obtained by the immunoSEQ multiplex PCR assay. The source is immuneACCESS, and TCRdb retained only in-frame sequences with V and J called. Part of the clones is not carried over; for the studies checked, unresolved V genes explain less than half of this, and the remainder is unexplained. This sample gives just under 250,000 clones in total; 70% to 90% of them show up just once. The top ten hold approximately 12% of the sample.

This specimen was peripheral blood, taken in a trial of Ad26.COV2.S vaccine versus placebo. These TCRs come from a person between 18 and 59 years old who received the Ad26.COV2.S COVID-19 vaccine or a placebo.

This chain joins TRBV9 and TRBJ2-7; perhaps TRBD2 as D (6 bases). Germline assignment: CDR1 SGDLS and CDR2 YYNGEE. The CDR3 extends over 18 amino acids. Between the trimmed V and J ends, which lost 0 bases and 1 base, there was a span of 20 bases. The chain's CDR3 is CASSVGSGDRPGSYEQYF. CDR3 nucleotides: TGTGCCAGCAGCGTAGGGTCGGGGGATCGACCGGGGTCCTACGAGCAGTACTTC. The entire variable domain, with the rest obtained from reference TRBV9 and TRBJ2-7, is as follows: DSGVTQTPKHLITATGQRVTLRCSPRSGDLSVYWYQQSLDQGLQFLIQYYNGEERAKGNILERFSAQQFPDLHSELNLSSLELGDSALYFCASSVGSGDRPGSYEQYFGPGTRLTVT.

The V gene is TRBV3-1 (or the pseudogene TRBV3-2), the J gene TRBJ1-2; D uncertain. Deletions cut 9 bases from V and 0 bases from J, with 8 bases between. The germline CDR1 and CDR2 sequences are LGHDT and YNNKEL (reference sequence). CDR3 length equals 12 residues. The CDR3 sequence is CASTSANYGYTF. The CDR3 DNA is TGTGCCAGTACATCAGCTAACTATGGCTACACCTTC.

The chain links TRBV25-1 to TRBJ2-7; D remains ambiguous. This CDR3 is built from 13 residues. Per germline, CDR1 MGHDK and CDR2 SYGVNS. The ends were cut back, 5 bases at V and 5 bases at J, with 13 bases in the middle. The CDR3 nucleotides are TGTGCCAGCAGTTCCCCATTTGGGGACGAGCAGTACTTC. Amino acid sequence: CASSSPFGDEQYF.

This clone was picked up one time. CDR3 coding DNA: TGTGCCAGCAGCCCAGGACTAGCGGGGCCAGATACGCAGTATTTT. Its translation is CASSPGLAGPDTQYF. The V gene is TRBV11-2, the J gene TRBJ2-3, with 12 bases lining up with TRBD2. V trimming: 5 bases; J trimming: 4 bases; junction bases outside the gene matches: 4. The length of the CDR3 is 15 residues. Germline V gene data show CDR1 as SGHAT and CDR2 as FQNNGV.

The V and J genes are TRBV7-8 and TRBJ1-2; D not resolved. The CDR3 is 13 amino acids. Germline CDR1 reads SGHVS; CDR2 reads FQNEAQ. The V end lost 1 base, the J end lost 8 bases, and 11 bases lay between the germline ends. The CDR3 loop reads CASSLGVPQGYTF. The CDR3 DNA reads TGTGCCAGCAGCTTAGGGGTCCCTCAAGGCTACACCTTC. Filled out from reference TRBV7-8 and TRBJ1-2, the complete variable domain reads GAGVSQSPRYKVAKRGQDVALRCDPISGHVSLFWYQQALGQGPEFLTYFQNEAQLDKSGLPSDRFFAERPEGSVSTLKIQRTQQEDSAVYLCASSLGVPQGYTFGSGTRLTVV.

This CDR3 reads CASSLGLAGVYEQYF. CDR3 DNA sequence: TGTGCCAGCAGCCTGGGACTAGCGGGAGTCTACGAGCAGTACTTC. The chain recombines TRBV27 with TRBJ2-7; 14 bases match TRBD2. The V gene end was trimmed by 6 bases and the J gene end by 3 bases; junction bases not matched to a gene: 4. CDR3 size: 15 residues. Germline V lookup: CDR1 MNHEY, CDR2 SMNVEV (reference sequence).

The chain is built from TRBV24-1 and TRBJ1-6, with TRBD1 identical over 8 bases. CDR1 is KGHDR and CDR2 is SFDVKD in the germline V gene. Trimming removed 5 bases from V and 14 bases from J; junction bases left unmatched: 19. The CDR3 extends over 17 amino acids. This chain's CDR3 is CATSVADRALPAMSLHF. For the CDR3, the DNA is TGTGCCACCAGTGTCGCGGACAGGGCTCTGCCTGCCATGTCCCTCCACTTT.

The J gene is TRBJ1-6, the V gene TRBV27; 8 positions agree with TRBD1. This CDR3 comprises 20 residues. Per germline, CDR1 MNHEY and CDR2 SMNVEV (reference sequence). After removal of 0 bases from V and 7 bases from J, the junction contained 17 bases not matched to a gene. CDR3 residues: CASSLSLGPERTGKNSPLHF. For the CDR3, the DNA is TGTGCCAGCAGTTTATCCCTCGGTCCAGAAAGGACAGGGAAAAATTCACCCCTCCACTTT.

The chain has TRBV5-1 and TRBJ1-2; D remains ambiguous. There are 12 residues in the CDR3. The ends were cut back, 4 bases at V and 5 bases at J, with 9 bases in the middle. Germline V gene sequence: CDR1 SGHRS, CDR2 YFSETQ. The CDR3 sequence: CASSPDTYGYTF. For the CDR3, the DNA is TGCGCCAGCAGCCCGGATACGTATGGCTACACCTTC.

The rearrangement links TRBV7-9 to TRBJ1-2; 7 bases line up with TRBD1. Germline trimming cut 5 bases from V and 4 bases from J; bases unmatched to any gene: 7. The CDR3 has 14 residues. Germline CDR1 and CDR2: SEHNR and FQNEAQ (reference sequence). CDR3: CASSPRGESYGYTF. Here the CDR3 DNA reads TGTGCCAGCAGCCCCAGGGGGGAGAGCTATGGCTACACCTTC.

The rearrangement links TRBV19 to TRBJ2-7, with 8 bases identical to TRBD1. The CDR3 has 15 amino acids. Germline V lookup: CDR1 LNHDA, CDR2 SQIVND (reference sequence). Unmatched junction bases numbered 12, after V lost 5 bases and J lost 6 bases. The CDR3 spells CASSSTGAGVGEQYF. The CDR3 DNA sequence: TGTGCCAGTAGTTCGACAGGGGCCGGGGTGGGCGAGCAGTACTTC. The full variable domain, in which reference TRBV19 and TRBJ2-7 provide the parts outside the CDR3, is DGGITQSPKYLFRKEGQNVTLSCEQNLNHDAMYWYRQDPGQGLRLIYYSQIVNDFQKGDIAEGYSVSREKKESFPLTVTSAQKNPTAFYLCASSSTGAGVGEQYFGPGTRLTVT.

The V gene is TRBV21-1, the J gene TRBJ1-3; TRBD1 is the table's D call, not checked against the DNA. TRBV21-1 is marked as a pseudogene. The CDR3 totals 12 residues. CDR3 nucleotides: TGTGCCAGCATCCAGGGTGGAAACACCATATATTTT. Its protein product is CASIQGGNTIYF.

This chain links TRBV9 with TRBJ1-3; D is uncertain. The CDR3 sequence is 13 residues long. V was shortened by 0 bases and J by 6 bases, with 7 bases between the two germline ends. CDR1 and CDR2 (germline): SGDLS, YYNGEE. CDR3 amino acids: CASSVESENTIYF. The CDR3 DNA reads TGTGCCAGCAGCGTAGAATCGGAAAACACCATATATTTT.

J is TRBJ2-5 and V is TRBV24-1; D is tentatively TRBD1 or TRBD2 (6 bases each). This CDR3 has 14 amino acids. Per germline, CDR1 KGHDR and CDR2 SFDVKD. The V and J ends lost 4 bases and 5 bases respectively, with 13 bases between them. CDR3 loop: CATSEGGLGETQYF. The CDR3 nucleotides read TGTGCCACCAGTGAAGGGGGGTTAGGCGAGACCCAGTACTTC.

This chain joins TRBV18 and TRBJ1-2, with D tentatively TRBD1 (6 bases). The CDR3 consists of 14 residues. Germline lookup yields CDR1 KGHSH and CDR2 LQKENI. V was pared by 2 bases and J by 4 bases, with 11 bases between. CDR3 region: CASSPNEGVYGYTF. Here the CDR3 DNA reads TGTGCCAGCTCACCAAACGAGGGGGTCTATGGCTACACCTTC.

In this sample, this clone turned up once. CDR3 DNA sequence: TGTGCCAGCAGCACCCGACAGGGGTTCGCTGAAGCTTTCTTT. Its translation: CASSTRQGFAEAFF. The rearrangement links TRBV7-2 to TRBJ1-1, with TRBD1 identical over 8 bases. V shed 5 bases and J 6 bases; nucleotides not matched to a gene: 8. CDR1 SGHTA and CDR2 FQGNSA come from the germline V gene. CDR3 size: 14 residues.

The chain links TRBV10-3 to TRBJ2-1; possible D gene TRBD2, 5 bases. Trimming cost V 5 bases and J 5 bases, with 7 bases left between them. Germline values: CDR1 ENHRY, CDR2 SYGVKD. The CDR3 sequence is 12 residues long. The CDR3 DNA reads as TGTGCCATCAGTTATAGCGACAATGAGCAGTTCTTC. Translated: CAISYSDNEQFF.

The table lists this clone with a few counts. This rearrangement joins TRBV12-3 or TRBV12-4 to TRBJ2-3, with D uncertain. This CDR3 comprises 11 residues. The ends were cut back, 8 bases at V and 0 bases at J, with 3 bases in the middle. CDR3 sequence reads: CASPSTDTQYF. CDR3 in DNA: TGTGCCAGCCCGAGCACAGATACGCAGTATTTT.

The V call is TRBV16, the J call TRBJ2-1; TRBD1 agrees at 8 bases. Germline-derived CDR1 and CDR2 are KGHSY and FQNENV. Losses at the gene ends were 5 bases for V and 7 bases for J; bases not matched to a gene: 1. The CDR3 is 12 residues long. The CDR3 here is CASSGQGNEQFF. CDR3 DNA: TGTGCCAGCAGCGGACAGGGAAATGAGCAGTTCTTC.

The V call is TRBV19, the J call TRBJ2-7; TRBD2 is a possible D gene (5 bases). CDR1 is LNHDA, CDR2 SQIVND, per germline (reference sequence). The CDR3 runs 14 residues. V lost 2 bases and J lost 1, with 9 bases in between. In DNA, the CDR3 is TGTGCCAGTAGTATATCCGGGGAGTCCTACGAGCAGTACTTC. Residues: CASSISGESYEQYF.

The chain combines TRBV20-1 with TRBJ1-4; D is unresolved. V was cut by 7 bases and J by 8 bases, with 8 bases left in between. This CDR3 has 10 amino acids. In germline, CDR1 is DFQATT, CDR2 SNEGSKA (reference sequence). DNA for the CDR3: TGCAGTGTCCTTTCGGAAAAACTGTTTTTT. Translating it yields CSVLSEKLFF.

This sequence joins TRBV7-2 and TRBJ2-7; 8 bases are a match to TRBD2. Germline values: CDR1 SGHTA, CDR2 FQGNSA. V lost 3 bases and J lost 3; bases outside the gene matches: 1. The CDR3 spans 13 residues. The chain's CDR3 is CASSFTSGYEQYF. CDR3 coding DNA: TGTGCCAGCAGCTTTACTAGCGGCTACGAGCAGTACTTC.

V usage is TRBV7-2 and J usage is TRBJ2-1; 10 positions match TRBD2. CDR1 and CDR2 (germline): SGHTA, FQGNSA. Trimming took 5 bases from V and 0 from J; bases not matched to a gene: 1. The CDR3 has 15 residues. CDR3 protein: CASSASGSSYNEQFF. The CDR3 nucleotides are TGTGCCAGCAGCGCTAGCGGGAGCTCCTACAATGAGCAGTTCTTC.

V usage is TRBV4-2 and J usage is TRBJ1-2; TRBD1 aligns across 7 bases. The V gene's germline CDR1 is LGHNA and CDR2 YNFKEQ. The junction had 6 bases not matched to a gene; V was cut back by 5 bases and J by 3 bases. The CDR3 totals 14 residues. The DNA of the CDR3 is TGTGCCAGCAGCGCGACAGGGAGGGACTATGGCTACACCTTC. Protein product: CASSATGRDYGYTF.